A selection of T cell receptor beta chains follows, all from one sample in a study of radiation and T cells in renal cell carcinoma. Assay: immunoSEQ multiplex PCR; the TCRdb copy retains only in-frame clones and omits some. In the table there are just over 95,000 clones, 80% to 90% of which are singletons. Specimen: blood, collected from a patient whose treatment included radiotherapy and nephrectomy. These receptors came from a man in his fifties or sixties with renal cell carcinoma. CDR3s include the opening cysteine and the closing phenylalanine or tryptophan. D genes are given only for firm matches.

d_call,cdr3_length,v_call,j_call,cdr3_aa
.,18,TRBV5-1,TRBJ2-2,CASSLTETGLLNTGELFF
TRBD2,14,TRBV29-1,TRBJ2-7,CSVQGAGGGNEQYF
.,11,TRBV20-1,TRBJ1-1,CSATGNTEAFF
.,13,TRBV7-2,TRBJ2-1,CASSRGASYEQFF
TRBD2,16,TRBV6-8,TRBJ2-6,CAPPLETSGNTNVLTF
.,19,TRBV19,TRBJ2-1,CASSIGGWAELSSYNEQFF
.,15,TRBV5-6,TRBJ1-1,CASSFRSARNTEAFF
TRBD2,14,TRBV6-1,TRBJ2-1,CASSDAGAHNEQFF
.,13,TRBV10-1,TRBJ2-5,CASSGSREETQYF
TRBD2,17,TRBV7-3,TRBJ2-1,CASSLRRRTSGNSEQFF
.,13,TRBV14,TRBJ2-3,CASELRGTDTQYF
.,13,TRBV5-6,TRBJ2-7,CASSLQGSHEQYF
TRBD1,14,TRBV9,TRBJ2-7,CASSGVGQDTEQYF
.,15,TRBV7-2,TRBJ1-1,CASSLRTLGNTEAFF
.,16,TRBV19,TRBJ2-2,CASSVSSDFVTGELFF
.,8,TRBV20-1,TRBJ1-2,CSETTGIF
.,13,TRBV27,TRBJ1-5,CASSGHWREPQHF
.,13,TRBV13,TRBJ2-7,CASSLGGAGEQYF
.,14,TRBV28,TRBJ2-5,CASSLDTSQETQYF
TRBD2,14,TRBV6-5,TRBJ2-1,CASGRTSGRNEQFF
.,14,TRBV19,TRBJ2-7,CASSIKVPPYEQYF
.,14,TRBV10-1,TRBJ2-7,CASSGALSSYEQYF
.,16,TRBV10-3,TRBJ2-4,CAISELGLGSRDIQYF
TRBD2,15,TRBV7-9,TRBJ2-4,CASSLGGRARNIQYF
.,13,TRBV5-1,TRBJ2-7,CASSLDHSYEQYF
TRBD2,18,TRBV27,TRBJ2-7,CASSWEGRSGVGPYEQYF